These T cell receptor beta chains were read from a single sample in a study of beta chain features in type 1 diabetes. TCRdb's table, derived via immunoSEQ multiplex PCR, lists solely in-frame clones and lacks some. The sample carries about 700,000 clones, 13% recorded once. The specimen was naive CD4+ T cells from blood. Receptors were obtained from a man in his late teens or twenties with type 1 diabetes. The CDR3 runs from the conserved cysteine through the conserved F or W. The D gene is left open where the match is weak. Clone size is not always given. Where it is, it says once, few, many or a class for expanded clones.

16,TRBV15,TRBJ2-5,few,NA,CATRQPSVGGQETQYF,TGTGCCACCAGGCAACCTTCCGTGGGGGGCCAAGAGACCCAGTACTTC
17,TRBV7-9,TRBJ1-1,NA,NA,CASSASAGKAGNTEAFF,TGTGCCAGCAGCGCATCCGCCGGCAAAGCAGGGAACACTGAAGCTTTCTTT
11,TRBV29-1,TRBJ1-1,few,NA,CSVVWWTEAFF,TGCAGCGTTGTATGGTGGACTGAAGCTTTCTTT
17,TRBV9,TRBJ1-6,few,NA,CASSHRGGESYNSPLHF,TGTGCCAGCAGCCACAGAGGGGGTGAGTCCTATAATTCACCCCTCCACTTT
11,TRBV6-5,TRBJ1-4,NA,NA,CASALEKGLFF,TGTGCCAGCGCGTTGGAAAAAGGGCTGTTTTTT
15,TRBV7-8,TRBJ2-7,NA,NA,CATSLGQGMPYEQYF,TGTGCCACCAGCTTAGGGCAGGGGATGCCCTACGAGCAGTACTTC
14,TRBV10-3,TRBJ2-5,NA,TRBD2,CATRTSGGQETQYF,TGTGCCACCCGGACTAGCGGGGGCCAAGAGACCCAGTACTTC
13,TRBV9,TRBJ1-2,NA,TRBD1,CASSYDRASGYTF,TGTGCCAGCAGCTATGACAGGGCGTCGGGCTACACCTTC
15,TRBV4-1,TRBJ2-7,few,TRBD1,CASSQGTGRAYEQYF,TGCGCCAGCAGCCAAGGGACAGGGCGGGCCTACGAGCAGTACTTC
13,TRBV5-6,TRBJ2-7,few,TRBD1,CASSPTGFDEQYF,TGTGCCAGCAGCCCGACAGGGTTTGACGAGCAGTACTTC
14,TRBV28,TRBJ2-4,few,NA,CASSPGSAKNIQYF,TGTGCCAGCAGTCCTGGGTCCGCCAAAAACATTCAGTACTTC
12,TRBV29-1,TRBJ2-3,NA,TRBD1,CSVGGQGNTQYF,TGCAGCGTTGGGGGACAGGGGAATACGCAGTATTTT
14,TRBV6-1,TRBJ2-5,few,NA,CASSLSDWEETQYF,TGTGCCAGCAGTCTTTCGGACTGGGAAGAGACCCAGTACTTC
12,TRBV7-9,TRBJ1-5,few,NA,CASSAGNQPQHF,TGTGCCAGCAGCGCAGGGAATCAGCCCCAGCATTTT